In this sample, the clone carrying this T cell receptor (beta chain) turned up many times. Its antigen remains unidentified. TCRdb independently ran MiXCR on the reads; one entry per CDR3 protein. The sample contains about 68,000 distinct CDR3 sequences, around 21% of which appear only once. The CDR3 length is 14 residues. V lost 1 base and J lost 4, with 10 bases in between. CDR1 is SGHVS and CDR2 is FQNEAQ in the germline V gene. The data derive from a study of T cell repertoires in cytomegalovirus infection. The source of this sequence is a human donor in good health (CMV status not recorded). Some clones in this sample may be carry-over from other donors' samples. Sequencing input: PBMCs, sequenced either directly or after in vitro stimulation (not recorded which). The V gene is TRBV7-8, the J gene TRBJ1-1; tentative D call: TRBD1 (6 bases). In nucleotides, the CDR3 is TGTGCCAGCAGCTTAGAGGGGGGCGCCACTGAAGCTTTCTTT. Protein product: CASSLEGGATEAFF.